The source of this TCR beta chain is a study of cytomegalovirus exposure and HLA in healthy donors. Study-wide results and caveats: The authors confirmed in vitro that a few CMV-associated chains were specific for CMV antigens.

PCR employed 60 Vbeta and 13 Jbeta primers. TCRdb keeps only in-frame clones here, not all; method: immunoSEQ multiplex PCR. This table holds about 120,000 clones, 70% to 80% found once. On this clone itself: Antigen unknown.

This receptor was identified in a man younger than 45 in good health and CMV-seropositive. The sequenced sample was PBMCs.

CDR3 coding DNA: TGTGCCAGCAGTTCTCCTCTTGGCAGGGTTCGTGATCAGCCCCAGCATTTT. Amino acid sequence: CASSSPLGRVRDQPQHF. This chain connects TRBV28 to TRBJ1-5, with D possibly matching TRBD1 (5 bases). The CDR3 length is 17 residues. CDR1 is MDHEN and CDR2 is SYDVKM in the germline V gene. Deletions cut 4 bases from V and 5 bases from J, with 21 bases between. The whole variable domain, remainder taken from reference TRBV28 and TRBJ1-5, is DVKVTQSSRYLVKRTGEKVFLECVQDMDHENMFWYRQDPGLGLRLIYFSYDVKMKEKGDIPEGYSVSREKKERFSLILESASTNQTSMYLCASSSPLGRVRDQPQHFGDGTRLSIL.